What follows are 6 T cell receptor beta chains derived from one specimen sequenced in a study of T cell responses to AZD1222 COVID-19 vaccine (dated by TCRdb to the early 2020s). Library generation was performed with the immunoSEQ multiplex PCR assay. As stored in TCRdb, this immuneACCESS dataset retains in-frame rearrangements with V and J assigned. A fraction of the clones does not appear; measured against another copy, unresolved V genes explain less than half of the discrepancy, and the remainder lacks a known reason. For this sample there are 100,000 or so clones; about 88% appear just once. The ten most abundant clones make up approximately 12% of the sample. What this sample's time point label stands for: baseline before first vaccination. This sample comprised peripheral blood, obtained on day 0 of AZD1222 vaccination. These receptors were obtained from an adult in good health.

The CDR3 region has the DNA TGTGCCAGCAGTTACTCGAGCGGGGGTGCACCGTACGAGCAGTACTTC. This encodes CASSYSSGGAPYEQYF. The genes are TRBV6-6 and TRBJ2-7; 8 nucleotides align to TRBD2. The CDR3 is 16 amino acids. Losses at the gene ends were 0 bases for V and 4 bases for J; bases not matched to a gene: 8. Germline lookup yields CDR1 MNHNY and CDR2 SVGAGI (reference sequence).

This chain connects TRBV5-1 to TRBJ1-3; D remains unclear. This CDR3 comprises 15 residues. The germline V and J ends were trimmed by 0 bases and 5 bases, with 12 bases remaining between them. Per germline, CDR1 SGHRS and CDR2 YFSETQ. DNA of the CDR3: TGCGCCAGCAGCTTGGCCGAGGGAGCACGAAACACCATATATTTT. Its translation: CASSLAEGARNTIYF.

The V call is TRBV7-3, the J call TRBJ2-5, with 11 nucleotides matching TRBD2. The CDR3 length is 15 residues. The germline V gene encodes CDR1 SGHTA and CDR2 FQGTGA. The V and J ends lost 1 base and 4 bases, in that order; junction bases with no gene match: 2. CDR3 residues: CASSLNSGGAETQYF. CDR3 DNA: TGTGCCAGCAGCTTAAATAGCGGGGGGGCAGAGACCCAGTACTTC.

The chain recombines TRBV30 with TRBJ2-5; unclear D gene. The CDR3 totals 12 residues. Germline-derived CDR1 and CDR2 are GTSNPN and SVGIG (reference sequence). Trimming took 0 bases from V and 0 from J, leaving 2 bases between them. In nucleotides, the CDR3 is TGTGCCTGGAGTGTCAACCAAGAGACCCAGTACTTC. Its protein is CAWSVNQETQYF. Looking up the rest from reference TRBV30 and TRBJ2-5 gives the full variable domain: SQTIHQWPATLVQPVGSPLSLECTVEGTSNPNLYWYRQAAGRGLQLLFYSVGIGQISSEVPQNLSASRPQDRQFILSSKKLLLSDSGFYLCAWSVNQETQYFGPGTRLLVL.

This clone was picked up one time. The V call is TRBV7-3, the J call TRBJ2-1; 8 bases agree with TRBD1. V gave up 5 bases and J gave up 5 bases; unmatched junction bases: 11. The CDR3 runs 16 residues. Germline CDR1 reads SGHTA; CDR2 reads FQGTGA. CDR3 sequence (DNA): TGTGCCAGCAGCCCAGAGATCGGACAGGGCCACAATGAGCAGTTCTTC. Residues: CASSPEIGQGHNEQFF.

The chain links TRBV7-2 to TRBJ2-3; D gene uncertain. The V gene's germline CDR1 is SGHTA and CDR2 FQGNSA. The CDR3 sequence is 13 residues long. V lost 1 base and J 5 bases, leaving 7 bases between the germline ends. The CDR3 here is CASSLVAGDTQYF. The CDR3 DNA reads TGTGCCAGCAGCTTAGTCGCCGGAGATACGCAGTATTTT.